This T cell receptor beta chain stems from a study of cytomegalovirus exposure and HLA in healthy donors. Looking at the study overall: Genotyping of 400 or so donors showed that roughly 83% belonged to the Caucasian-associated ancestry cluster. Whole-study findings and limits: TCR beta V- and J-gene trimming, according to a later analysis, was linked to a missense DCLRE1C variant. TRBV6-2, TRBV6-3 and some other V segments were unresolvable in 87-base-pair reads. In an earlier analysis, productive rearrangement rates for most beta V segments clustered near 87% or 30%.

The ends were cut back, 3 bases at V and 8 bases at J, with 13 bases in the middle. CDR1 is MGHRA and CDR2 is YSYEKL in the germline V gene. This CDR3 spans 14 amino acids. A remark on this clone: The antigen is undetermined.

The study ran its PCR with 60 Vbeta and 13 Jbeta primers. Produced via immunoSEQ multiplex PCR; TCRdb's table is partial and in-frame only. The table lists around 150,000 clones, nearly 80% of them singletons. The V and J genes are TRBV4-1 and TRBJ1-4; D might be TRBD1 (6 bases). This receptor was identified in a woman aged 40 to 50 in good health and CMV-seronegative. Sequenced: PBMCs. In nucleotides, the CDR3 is TGCGCCAGCAGCCAGTCGACAGGATACGAAAAACTGTTTTTT. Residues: CASSQSTGYEKLFF.